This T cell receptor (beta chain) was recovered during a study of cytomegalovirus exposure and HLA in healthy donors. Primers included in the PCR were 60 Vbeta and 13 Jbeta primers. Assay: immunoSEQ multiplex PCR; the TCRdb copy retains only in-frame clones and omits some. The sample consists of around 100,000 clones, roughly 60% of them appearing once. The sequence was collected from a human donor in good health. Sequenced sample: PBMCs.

DNA for the CDR3: TGCGCCAGCAGCCAAGATTTATCGGTTACCTACGAGCAGTACTTC. Translating gives CASSQDLSVTYEQYF. This chain joins TRBV4-1 and TRBJ2-7, with D uncertain. CDR1 is MGHRA and CDR2 is YSYEKL in the germline V gene. Trimming removed 0 bases from V and 2 bases from J, with 11 bases in between. There are 15 residues in the CDR3.